Included here is one T cell receptor (beta chain) sequence, with context. What it recognizes is unknown. The PCR had 60 Vbeta and 13 Jbeta primers. This table comes from immunoSEQ multiplex PCR, and its TCRdb copy is limited to in-frame clones, with some not included. In total, the table holds fewer than 200,000 clones. This specimen comes from a study of cytomegalovirus exposure and HLA in healthy donors. Study-wide results and limits: The records held CMV serostatus as the only immune exposure information. Associated with cytomegalovirus, according to the listing, were about 160 TCR beta chains.

J lost 2 bases, V lost 0 bases, and 5 bases had no gene match. Per the germline V gene, CDR1 is GTSNPN and CDR2 is SVGIG (reference sequence). CDR3 length: 15 residues. The V gene is TRBV30, the J gene TRBJ1-2; 8 bases agree with TRBD1. This TCR derives from a man younger than 40 in good health and CMV-seronegative. Sequenced: PBMCs. The CDR3: CAWSVSTGGNYGYTF. CDR3 DNA: TGTGCCTGGAGTGTTTCCACAGGGGGGAACTATGGCTACACCTTC.